This T cell receptor (beta chain) derives from a study of patients and donors after allogeneic stem cell transplantation. This clonotype has only a few counts. The germline V and J ends were trimmed by 3 bases and 4 bases, with 6 bases remaining between them. This CDR3 spans 12 amino acids. TCRdb reanalysed the RT-PCR reads using MiXCR and keeps one entry per CDR3 protein. Of under 200,000 distinct CDR3 sequences in the sample, approximately 31% were seen once. The source material was blood, either unsorted or a sorted T cell fraction (not recorded which). The gene calls are TRBV12-3 or TRBV12-4 and TRBJ1-2; D is ambiguous. This sequence was found in a human donor who was either an allogeneic HSCT recipient or a stem cell or donor lymphocyte infusion donor (not recorded which). It is not recorded whose cells these are; they may come from a transplant donor. For the CDR3, the DNA is TGTGCCAGCAGTTTCAACATCTATGGCTACACCTTC. As protein: CASSFNIYGYTF.